What follows are 5 T cell receptor beta chains derived from one specimen sequenced in a study of T-cell memory formation after mild COVID-19. TCRdb analysed the 5' RACE reads with MiXCR anew, one entry per CDR3 protein. The data show more than 250,000 distinct CDR3 sequences, 16% seen once. The sample taken for sequencing was PBMCs or a T cell subset sorted from them (not recorded which). All receptors derive from a man between 18 and 35 years old who had mild COVID-19 (a few samples of this study predate the infection). Cell type and time point are not known.

This clonotype was observed a handful of times. This rearrangement joins TRBV9 to TRBJ2-1, with 10 bases fitting TRBD2. CDR1 and CDR2 from the germline V gene are SGDLS and YYNGEE. The CDR3 runs to 14 residues. V was clipped by 3 bases and J by 8 bases; unmatched bases: 5. The CDR3 coding sequence is TGTGCCAGCAGCGAAGCGGGGGGGCTTGATGAGCAGTTCTTC. It yields the protein CASSEAGGLDEQFF. The variable domain in full, completed from reference TRBV9 and TRBJ2-1, reads DSGVTQTPKHLITATGQRVTLRCSPRSGDLSVYWYQQSLDQGLQFLIQYYNGEERAKGNILERFSAQQFPDLHSELNLSSLELGDSALYFCASSEAGGLDEQFFGPGTRLTVL.

The sample holds a few counts of this clonotype. The chain recombines TRBV12-3 or TRBV12-4 with TRBJ1-3; 8 bases agree with TRBD1. CDR3 size: 16 residues. With V trimmed by 8 bases and J by 3 bases, 12 bases remained unmatched. CDR3 nucleotides: TGTGCCAGCGGCACGGGGACAGGATACGGTGGAAACACCATATATTTT. Translation gives CASGTGTGYGGNTIYF.

The chain joins TRBV24-1 to TRBJ2-5, with a possible D match to TRBD2 (6 bases). The germline V gene encodes CDR1 KGHDR and CDR2 SFDVKD. The V end lost 3 bases, the J end lost 5 bases, and 15 bases lay between the germline ends. The CDR3 covers 15 residues. DNA for the CDR3: TGTGCCACCAGTGATCCTCGGGACTCCGGTGAGACCCAGTACTTC. This codes for CATSDPRDSGETQYF.

The chain links TRBV21-1 to TRBJ2-7. TRBV21-1 is a pseudogene locus. This CDR3 comprises 11 residues. The CDR3 DNA follows: TGTGCCACGCGGCATGGCACCGGGCAGTACGTC. This gives the protein CATRHGTGQYV.

V is TRBV4-2 and J is TRBJ2-5; 12 nucleotides agree with TRBD1. J gave up 5 bases and V 0 bases, and 1 base lay outside the gene matches. Germline-derived CDR1 and CDR2 are LGHNA and YNFKEQ. The CDR3 has 15 residues. CDR3 loop: CASSQDGTGGETQYF. The CDR3 DNA is TGTGCCAGCAGCCAAGATGGGACAGGGGGCGAGACCCAGTACTTC.